The 5 T cell receptor beta chains presented below share a single source sample, sequenced in a study of T cells in Graves' hyperthyroidism and ophthalmopathy (dated by TCRdb to about 2019). Library construction relied on multiplex PCR. TCRdb shows the sequencer as Illumina HiSeq 2000. Amplification of TCR beta CDR3 regions was carried out from RNA transcripts. For the first round of RT-PCR on the TCR CDR3, the HTBI primer set was used together with the Qiagen OneStep RT-PCR kit. TCRdb trimmed the raw reads at Q25, called clones with MiXCR and kept productive beta chains. Every entry covers one CDR3 protein and lists the most common genes and DNA from its rows. The sample data list hundreds of thousands of distinct CDR3 sequences, and roughly 17% of these were observed just once. The ten largest clonotypes hold around 28% of the sample. Sequenced input: blood. These receptors were obtained from a woman aged 18-29 years with Graves' ophthalmopathy.

This clonotype was counted ten times or more. The chain is built from TRBV12-3 or TRBV12-4 and TRBJ2-7; TRBD2 might be the D (5 bases). The CDR3 runs to 12 residues. The V end was cut by 3 bases, the J end by 7 bases, with 10 bases between. CDR3 DNA: TGTGCCAGCAGTTTCCCCCCGGGGGAGCAGTACTTC. Translated: CASSFPPGEQYF.

This clonotype was detected ten times or more. The chain couples TRBV6-1 to TRBJ2-1, with D maybe TRBD2 (6 bases). V lost 6 bases and J lost 3, with 18 bases in between. The length of the CDR3 is 16 residues. Germline V gene lookup returns CDR1 MNHNS and CDR2 SASEGT. For the CDR3, the DNA is TGTGCCAGCAGAAGGGATAGCGGAAGTTACTACAATGAGCAGTTCTTC. It yields the protein CASRRDSGSYYNEQFF.

This clonotype showed up many times. V usage is TRBV7-2 and J usage is TRBJ2-1; no reliable D call. Germline V gene lookup returns CDR1 SGHTA and CDR2 FQGNSA. The CDR3 runs to 12 residues. V lost 6 bases and J lost 5, with 8 bases in between. DNA of the CDR3: TGTGCCAGCAGACGGGCGGACAATGAGCAGTTCTTC. This gives the protein CASRRADNEQFF.

The chain is built from TRBV28 and TRBJ2-3; TRBD2 matches 14 bases. The CDR3 has 18 residues. The V segment lost 2 bases and the J segment 10 bases; nucleotides outside the gene matches: 14. The germline V gene has CDR1 MDHEN and CDR2 SYDVKM. This CDR3 is CASSLGGTSGGLLSAQYF. In nucleotides, the CDR3 is TGTGCCAGCAGTTTAGGGGGGACTAGCGGGGGACTACTTAGTGCGCAGTATTTT.

In this sample, this clonotype turned up many times. The CDR3 region has the DNA TGTGCCAGCACATTTCACAGAGCGTGGCCCTACAATGAGCAGTTCTTC. As protein: CASTFHRAWPYNEQFF. The chain is built from TRBV6-2 or TRBV6-3 and TRBJ2-1; no firm D call. This CDR3 comprises 16 residues. The V gene's germline CDR1 is MNHEY and CDR2 SVGEGT. Trimming left V 7 bases short and J 2 bases short, with 18 bases between.